Shown below are 13 T cell receptor beta chains from a single sample sequenced in a study of T cells expressing NK-cell markers. TCRdb re-called the 5' RACE reads and gives one entry per CDR3 protein, without DNA. The listing records hundreds of thousands of distinct CDR3 sequences. The sequenced material came from blood T cells: a sorted CD56 or NKG2C T cell subset, CD4+ or CD8+ T cells, or bulk PBMC T cells (not recorded which). The receptors come from a man aged 18-75 years in good health.

The chain combines TRBV7-9 with TRBJ1-4; lacking DNA, the TRBD1 call made by TCRdb goes unchecked. The germline gives CDR1 SEHNR, CDR2 FQNEAQ (reference sequence). The CDR3 has 16 residues. CDR3: CASSHGTGVPNEKLFF.

The chain joins TRBV3-1 to TRBJ2-1; the D call of TRBD1 rests on TCRdb alone, since no DNA is present to check it. Per germline, CDR1 LGHDT and CDR2 YNNKEL (reference sequence). This CDR3 spans 17 amino acids. CDR3 amino acids: CASSQSLTGVMYNEQFF.

CDR3 residues: CASSLRQGFAGELFF. J is TRBJ2-2 and V is TRBV5-1; there is no DNA to check the TCRdb D call of TRBD1. The V gene's germline CDR1 is SGHRS and CDR2 YFSETQ. The CDR3 spans 15 residues.

The chain carries TRBV5-1 and TRBJ2-5; checking the TCRdb D call of TRBD2 is not possible without DNA. Germline CDR1 SGHRS, CDR2 YFSETQ. CDR3 size: 14 residues. The CDR3 reads CASSAGGSQETQYF.

The chain is built from TRBV12-3 or TRBV12-4 and TRBJ2-2; there is no DNA to check the TCRdb D call of TRBD1. The CDR3 is made up of 15 amino acids. The CDR3 sequence is CASSFPRPGTGELFF.

This chain connects TRBV27 to TRBJ2-7; with no DNA, the TCRdb D assignment of TRBD1 cannot be verified. The CDR3 length is 14 residues. CDR1 MNHEY and CDR2 SMNVEV come from the germline V gene (reference sequence). The CDR3 spells CASRTLRDRYEQYF.

The chain is built from TRBV7-3 and TRBJ2-1; TCRdb's assignment of TRBD1 cannot be checked, as there is no DNA. The CDR3 sequence is 14 residues long. CDR1 and CDR2 (germline): SGHTA, FQGTGA. The CDR3 here is CASSLDRGKGEQFF.

This CDR3 reads CSARGRVPGRANTGELFF. This chain links TRBV20-1 with TRBJ2-2; TCRdb calls TRBD2, which cannot be checked without DNA. Germline V CDR1 and CDR2: DFQATT, SNEGSKA (reference sequence). The CDR3 runs to 18 residues.

The chain recombines TRBV12-3 or TRBV12-4 with TRBJ1-2; TCRdb gives TRBD1 as the D gene, but with no DNA this cannot be confirmed. This CDR3 contains 15 residues. CDR3 sequence: CASSFVQGGSDGYTF.

This chain joins TRBV20-1 and TRBJ2-3; checking the TCRdb D call of TRBD1 is not possible without DNA. The germline CDR1 and CDR2 sequences are DFQATT and SNEGSKA (reference sequence). The CDR3 has 14 amino acids. CDR3 amino acids: CSARTGGPQDTQYF.

The chain is built from TRBV6-4 and TRBJ2-2; the D call from TCRdb, TRBD2, cannot be confirmed without DNA. CDR3 length equals 17 residues. Per the germline V gene, CDR1 is MRHNA and CDR2 is SNTAGT. CDR3 sequence reads: CASSRLAGGPDVGELFF.

The J gene is TRBJ1-6, the V gene TRBV10-3; there is no DNA to check the TCRdb D call of TRBD1. The CDR3 spans 15 residues. Germline CDR1 reads ENHRY; CDR2 reads SYGVKD. CDR3: CAIRPGQSLNSPLHF.

The chain carries TRBV7-6 and TRBJ2-7; as DNA is missing, the TRBD1 call by TCRdb cannot be tested. Germline V gene sequence: CDR1 SGHVS, CDR2 FNYEAQ. This CDR3 has 13 residues. Here the CDR3 reads CASSKRQGYEQYF. The whole variable domain, filled in from reference TRBV7-6 and TRBJ2-7, reads GAGVSQSPRYKVTKRGQDVALRCDPISGHVSLYWYRQALGQGPEFLTYFNYEAQQDKSGLPNDRFSAERPEGSISTLTIQRTEQRDSAMYRCASSKRQGYEQYFGPGTRLTVT.